Following are 22 T cell receptor beta chains from one sample sequenced in a study of CD8+ T cells in alopecia areata. The sequencing template was cDNA reverse transcribed from extracted RNA. The protocol was immunoSEQ multiplex PCR, while the TCRdb copy is restricted to in-frame clones and leaves out a portion. The data contain 100,000 to 150,000 clones, around 45% of them singletons. Sequencing was performed on NKG2D-low CD8+ T cells sorted from blood. The origin of the receptors is a human donor with alopecia areata.

The chain uses TRBV5-1 and TRBJ2-1; 7 bases are a match to TRBD1. Trimming at V came to 7 bases and at J to 7 bases, leaving 11 bases not matched to a gene. The germline gives CDR1 SGHRS, CDR2 YFSETQ. The CDR3 spans 14 residues. The CDR3 bases are TGCGCCAGCGGTTACAGGGGAAAGGAGAATGAGCAGTTCTTC. This codes for CASGYRGKENEQFF. The full variable domain, completed using reference TRBV5-1 and TRBJ2-1, is KAGVTQTPRYLIKTRGQQVTLSCSPISGHRSVSWYQQTPGQGLQFLFEYFSETQRNKGNFPGRFSGRQFSNSRSEMNVSTLELGDSALYLCASGYRGKENEQFFGPGTRLTVL.

This sequence joins TRBV6-8 and TRBJ2-2, with a weak D call TRBD2 (5 bases). V was trimmed by 4 bases and J by 6 bases, leaving 9 bases between them. Germline loops: CDR1 MNHGY, CDR2 SAAAGT. The CDR3 covers 13 residues. CDR3 in amino acids: CASSFTRPGELFF. The CDR3 DNA follows: TGTGCCAGCAGTTTCACTAGACCCGGGGAGCTGTTTTTT.

This clone has just a few counts. The chain is built from TRBV28 and TRBJ2-1; no firm D call. Deletions cut 5 bases from V and 6 bases from J, with 11 bases between. This CDR3 region has 13 residues. CDR1 is MDHEN and CDR2 is SYDVKM in the germline V gene. In nucleotides, the CDR3 is TGTGCCAGCAGTCTCGCTTCTGGCAATGAGCAGTTCTTC. As protein: CASSLASGNEQFF.

The chain recombines TRBV2 with TRBJ2-3; D is uncertain. V was clipped by 0 bases and J by 5 bases, with 6 bases between them. Germline values: CDR1 SNHLY, CDR2 FYNNEI. This CDR3 is 13 amino acids long. For the CDR3, the DNA is TGTGCCAGCAGTGAAGCGTGGAGAGATACGCAGTATTTT. Its translation is CASSEAWRDTQYF.

The genes are TRBV5-4 and TRBJ1-1; a weak D match, TRBD1 (5 bases). Germline assignment: CDR1 SGHNT and CDR2 YYREEE (reference sequence). There are 14 residues in the CDR3. Trimming removed 4 bases at V and 4 bases at J, with 14 bases between. The CDR3, as DNA: TGTGCCAGCAGCGAGCAGGGAGTGGCCACTGAAGCTTTCTTT. It codes for CASSEQGVATEAFF.

This clone was picked up a small number of times. Germline is not matched at one junction end, which may reflect a read error. Other nucleotide sequences from this sample produce the same CDR3. The chain joins TRBV7-9 to TRBJ2-7; D remains unclear. Germline V CDR1 and CDR2: SEHNR, FQNEAQ (reference sequence). The CDR3 has 11 amino acids. CDR3 sequence: CASSFSDEQYF. In DNA, the CDR3 is TGTGCCAGCAGCTTCTCCGACGAGCAGTACTTC.

V and J are TRBV9 and TRBJ2-7; perhaps TRBD2 as D (6 bases). Per the germline V gene, CDR1 is SGDLS and CDR2 is YYNGEE. The CDR3 is 13 amino acids. V lost 3 bases and J 1 base, leaving 8 bases between the germline ends. CDR3 residues: CASSGRESYEQYF. The CDR3 DNA is TGTGCCAGCAGCGGACGGGAGTCCTACGAGCAGTACTTC.

CDR3 nucleotide sequence: TGTGCCAGCAGCCAAGACCCGAGTAGGGGAGTAAATGAAAAACTGTTTTTT. Translated, it gives CASSQDPSRGVNEKLFF. V usage is TRBV4-2 and J usage is TRBJ1-4; the D gene is possibly TRBD1 (5 bases). The germline CDR1 and CDR2 sequences are LGHNA and YNFKEQ. Between the trimmed V and J ends, which lost 0 bases and 5 bases, there was a span of 16 bases. This CDR3 spans 17 amino acids.

The chain employs TRBV29-1 and TRBJ2-7, with D perhaps matching TRBD2 (6 bases). The CDR3 has 12 amino acids. Per the germline V gene, CDR1 is SQVTM and CDR2 is ANQGSEA. V was cut by 1 base and J by 5 bases, with 9 bases left in between. CDR3 sequence: CSVEAGGDEQYF. CDR3 nucleotide sequence: TGCAGCGTTGAAGCAGGAGGGGACGAGCAGTACTTC.

The rearrangement joins TRBV29-1 to TRBJ2-5, with 9 bases fitting TRBD2. In germline, CDR1 is SQVTM, CDR2 ANQGSEA. Trimming removed 4 bases from V and 4 bases from J; junction bases left unmatched: 7. The CDR3 has 14 amino acids. The CDR3 region has the DNA TGCAGCGTTGTCGCGGGAGGGCGAGCAGAGACCCAGTACTTC. This sequence encodes CSVVAGGRAETQYF.

This clone was counted a single time. V usage is TRBV29-1 and J usage is TRBJ1-3; D gene uncertain. Germline V gene data show CDR1 as SQVTM and CDR2 as ANQGSEA. This CDR3 contains 12 residues. V was trimmed by 6 bases and J by 5 bases, leaving 11 bases between them. This CDR3 is CSVLESRNTIYF. CDR3 coding DNA: TGCAGCGTACTGGAGAGCCGAAACACCATATATTTT.

A word on this clone: The same CDR3 can be traced to other DNA sequences in this sample. The CDR3: CASSSNNEQFF. CDR3 sequence (DNA): TGTGCCAGCAGTTCGAACAATGAGCAGTTCTTC. This chain joins TRBV28 and TRBJ2-1; D not resolved. The CDR3 is 11 residues long. Germline CDR1 MDHEN, CDR2 SYDVKM. V was pared by 4 bases and J by 5 bases, with 3 bases between.

This clone has just a few counts. V gene TRBV28 combines with J gene TRBJ2-5; TRBD1 is a possible D gene (7 bases). CDR3 length equals 15 residues. V was clipped by 3 bases and J by 5 bases, with 16 bases between them. The V gene's germline CDR1 is MDHEN and CDR2 SYDVKM. This CDR3 is CASSFSQGGSETQYF. CDR3 nucleotides: TGTGCCAGCAGTTTTTCGCAGGGGGGTTCGGAGACCCAGTACTTC.

The gene calls are TRBV6-1 and TRBJ2-1, with TRBD2 matching 10 bases. The germline V gene has CDR1 MNHNS and CDR2 SASEGT. The CDR3 covers 15 residues. With V trimmed by 10 bases and J by 6 bases, 12 bases remained unmatched. As DNA, the CDR3 is TGTGCCACCATCCCTTTAGCGGGGGGCTTCAATGAGCAGTTCTTC. It is translated as CATIPLAGGFNEQFF.

J is TRBJ2-2 and V is TRBV27; tentatively, D is TRBD2 (6 bases). Trimming shortened V by 8 bases and J by 0 bases, and 13 bases separated the two germline ends. CDR3 length: 15 amino acids. CDR1 is MNHEY and CDR2 is SMNVEV in the germline V gene (reference sequence). The CDR3 nucleotides are TGTGCCAGCGGGTTGGGCGGGACGAACACCGGGGAGCTGTTTTTT. It translates to CASGLGGTNTGELFF.

The chain has TRBV30 and TRBJ2-5, with TRBD1 as a possible D gene (6 bases). This CDR3 has 15 residues. The V gene lost 5 bases and the J gene lost 0 bases, with 16 bases spanning the gap. Germline loops: CDR1 GTSNPN, CDR2 SVGIG (reference sequence). The CDR3 region has the DNA TGTGCCTGGGACCCGGGACACAAGTACCAAGAGACCCAGTACTTC. Amino acid sequence: CAWDPGHKYQETQYF.

The J gene is TRBJ1-5, the V gene TRBV30; TRBD1 matches 8 bases. The J segment lost 4 bases and the V segment lost 1 base, leaving 3 bases of the junction unmatched. CDR1 is GTSNPN, CDR2 SVGIG, per germline (reference sequence). The length of the CDR3 is 14 residues. The CDR3 DNA sequence: TGTGCCTGGAGTGCCACAGGGGGGAATCAGCCCCAGCATTTT. This encodes CAWSATGGNQPQHF.

This sequence joins TRBV7-2 and TRBJ2-1, with D possibly matching TRBD2 (5 bases). Germline-derived CDR1 and CDR2 are SGHTA and FQGNSA. The CDR3 covers 13 residues. V lost 8 bases to trimming and J lost 6 bases, with 14 bases between them. The CDR3 sequence is CASLGPGLNEQFF. CDR3 coding DNA: TGTGCCAGCTTAGGACCAGGACTCAATGAGCAGTTCTTC.

This chain joins TRBV28 and TRBJ1-4; D remains ambiguous. Germline V lookup: CDR1 MDHEN, CDR2 SYDVKM. Trimming removed 6 bases at V and 8 bases at J, with 13 bases between. This CDR3 has 13 residues. CDR3 in DNA: TGTGCCAGCAGCCCGCCTTGGGTGGAAAAACTGTTTTTT. This encodes CASSPPWVEKLFF. Combining the CDR3 with reference TRBV28 and TRBJ1-4 gives the whole variable domain DVKVTQSSRYLVKRTGEKVFLECVQDMDHENMFWYRQDPGLGLRLIYFSYDVKMKEKGDIPEGYSVSREKKERFSLILESASTNQTSMYLCASSPPWVEKLFFGSGTQLSVL.

The genes are TRBV29-1 and TRBJ2-7; the match to TRBD2 covers 7 bases. Germline-derived CDR1 and CDR2 are SQVTM and ANQGSEA. Trimming took 2 bases from V and 3 from J; bases not matched to a gene: 4. This CDR3 spans 13 amino acids. CDR3 in DNA: TGCAGCGTTGAACGCGGGGGAGTCTACGAGCAGTACTTC. Amino acid sequence: CSVERGGVYEQYF.

The chain couples TRBV4-1 to TRBJ2-1; D remains unclear. The germline gives CDR1 MGHRA, CDR2 YSYEKL. There are 12 residues in the CDR3. V was pared by 5 bases and J by 10 bases, with 12 bases between. The CDR3 region has the DNA TGCGCCAGCAGCTTGACCCACACAGAGCAGTTCTTC. Translated, it gives CASSLTHTEQFF.

The sample holds a few counts of this clone. V gene TRBV4-1 combines with J gene TRBJ2-1, with 7 bases fitting TRBD1. The germline V gene has CDR1 MGHRA and CDR2 YSYEKL. Trimming removed 6 bases from V and 2 bases from J; junction bases left unmatched: 10. The CDR3 length is 16 residues. For the CDR3, the DNA is TGCGCCAGCAGAGAAAGAGCCGGGACAGCCTACAATGAGCAGTTCTTC. Translating it yields CASRERAGTAYNEQFF.